This is a list of T cell receptor beta chains from one sample in a study of blood T cell repertoires in COVID-19. Libraries were prepared by immunoSEQ multiplex PCR; TCRdb keeps only in-frame clonotypes and omits some of them. The sample contains 350,000 or so clones, roughly 90% of which appear only once. Sequencing used PBMCs or T cells enriched from blood (not recorded which). The receptors stem from a woman in her thirties who had been exposed to COVID-19. Both conserved end residues are part of each CDR3. The D gene is left open where the match is weak. Rows give clone size only sometimes, using once, few, many, or a class for an expanded clone.

cdr3_aa: CASSEPYTDTQYF
cdr3_nt: TGTGCCAGCAGTGAACCCTACACAGATACGCAGTATTTT
v_call: TRBV25-1
clone_size: .
d_call: .
j_call: TRBJ2-3

cdr3_aa: CASSPQGAAKNIQYF
cdr3_nt: TGTGCCAGTAGTCCACAGGGGGCGGCCAAAAACATTCAGTACTTC
v_call: TRBV19
clone_size: .
d_call: TRBD1
j_call: TRBJ2-4

cdr3_aa: CATSRDGGSGANVLTF
cdr3_nt: TGTGCCACCAGCAGAGATGGGGGGTCTGGGGCCAACGTCCTGACTTTC
v_call: TRBV15
clone_size: once
d_call: .
j_call: TRBJ2-6

cdr3_aa: CASSILSGSADTQYF
cdr3_nt: TGTGCCAGTAGTATCCTAAGCGGGAGTGCAGATACGCAGTATTTT
v_call: TRBV19
clone_size: .
d_call: TRBD2
j_call: TRBJ2-3

cdr3_aa: CASRRDRARGYEQYF
cdr3_nt: TGTGCCAGCAGACGGGACAGGGCGAGAGGATACGAGCAGTACTTC
v_call: TRBV28
clone_size: .
d_call: TRBD1
j_call: TRBJ2-7

cdr3_aa: CASSQRGDRGYNEQFF
cdr3_nt: TGTGCCAGCAGCCAACGGGGGGACAGGGGCTACAATGAGCAGTTCTTC
v_call: TRBV14
clone_size: .
d_call: TRBD1
j_call: TRBJ2-1

cdr3_aa: CASSLGLAAYNEQFF
cdr3_nt: TGTGCCAGCAGCTTAGGGCTAGCGGCTTACAATGAGCAGTTCTTC
v_call: TRBV7-9
clone_size: .
d_call: TRBD2
j_call: TRBJ2-1

cdr3_aa: CASTGPGGPQGNEQFF
cdr3_nt: TGTGCCAGCACCGGCCCCGGAGGGCCCCAGGGCAATGAGCAGTTCTTC
v_call: TRBV28
clone_size: once
d_call: .
j_call: TRBJ2-1

cdr3_aa: CASRATGGNYGYTF
cdr3_nt: TGTGCCAGCAGAGCGACAGGAGGAAACTATGGCTACACCTTC
v_call: TRBV27
clone_size: .
d_call: .
j_call: TRBJ1-2

cdr3_aa: CASSWTGTTYEQYF
cdr3_nt: TGTGCCAGCAGCTGGACAGGTACCACCTACGAGCAGTACTTC
v_call: TRBV5-4
clone_size: .
d_call: TRBD1
j_call: TRBJ2-7

cdr3_aa: CASSMSGTRQGNQPQHF
cdr3_nt: TGTGCCAGTAGTATGTCGGGGACACGACAAGGCAATCAGCCCCAGCATTTT
v_call: TRBV19
clone_size: once
d_call: .
j_call: TRBJ1-5

cdr3_aa: CASSQPGEATNEKLFF
cdr3_nt: TGTGCCAGCAGTCAACCGGGGGAGGCAACTAATGAAAAACTGTTTTTT
v_call: TRBV28
clone_size: once
d_call: .
j_call: TRBJ1-4

cdr3_aa: CASSSRDRGLNTIYF
cdr3_nt: TGTGCCAGCAGCTCCCGGGACAGGGGCTTAAACACCATATATTTT
v_call: TRBV5-8
clone_size: once
d_call: TRBD1
j_call: TRBJ1-3

cdr3_aa: CSVAGGQENTEAFF
cdr3_nt: TGCAGCGTTGCTGGGGGACAGGAGAACACTGAAGCTTTCTTT
v_call: TRBV29-1
clone_size: once
d_call: TRBD1
j_call: TRBJ1-1

cdr3_aa: CASTSGGQGVDTQYF
cdr3_nt: TGTGCCAGCACCAGCGGGGGACAGGGTGTGGATACGCAGTATTTT
v_call: TRBV28
clone_size: .
d_call: .
j_call: TRBJ2-3

cdr3_aa: CASGTSGSLVNEQFF
cdr3_nt: TGTGCCAGCGGGACTAGCGGGAGTCTTGTAAATGAGCAGTTCTTC
v_call: TRBV27
clone_size: .
d_call: TRBD2
j_call: TRBJ2-1

cdr3_aa: CASSSRTGRNQPQHF
cdr3_nt: TGTGCCAGCAGTTCCCGGACAGGACGCAATCAGCCCCAGCATTTT
v_call: TRBV28
clone_size: .
d_call: TRBD1
j_call: TRBJ1-5

cdr3_aa: CAIGVGNQPQHF
cdr3_nt: TGTGCCATCGGGGTGGGCAATCAGCCCCAGCATTTT
v_call: TRBV28
clone_size: .
d_call: .
j_call: TRBJ1-5

cdr3_aa: CASTQSYEQYF
cdr3_nt: TGTGCCAGCACCCAATCCTACGAGCAGTACTTC
v_call: TRBV6-5
clone_size: many
d_call: .
j_call: TRBJ2-7